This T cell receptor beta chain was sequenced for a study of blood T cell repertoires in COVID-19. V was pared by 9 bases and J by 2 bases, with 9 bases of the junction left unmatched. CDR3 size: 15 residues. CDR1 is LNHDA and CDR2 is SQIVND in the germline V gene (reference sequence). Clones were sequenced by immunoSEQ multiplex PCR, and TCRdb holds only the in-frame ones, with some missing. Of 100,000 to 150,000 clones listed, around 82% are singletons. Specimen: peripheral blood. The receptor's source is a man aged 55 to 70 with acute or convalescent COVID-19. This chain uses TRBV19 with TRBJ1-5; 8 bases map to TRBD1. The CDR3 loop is CASTPPGQGNQPQHF. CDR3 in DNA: TGTGCCAGCACTCCCCCGGGACAGGGCAATCAGCCCCAGCATTTT.